This is a list of T cell receptor beta chains from one sample in a study of cytomegalovirus exposure and HLA in healthy donors. The method was immunoSEQ multiplex PCR; TCRdb's version includes in-frame clones alone and lacks a portion of them. The sample lists 60,000 to 65,000 clones; roughly 86% were seen once. The sample comprised PBMCs. The source of these receptors is a man younger than 35 in good health and CMV-seronegative. Both conserved end residues are part of each CDR3. D genes are given only for firm matches. The size field is filled for only some rows; it gives once, few, many or a size class.

TRBJ1-3 . . TRBV5-4 CASSLGTGNTIYF TGTGCCAGCAGCTTGGGTACTGGAAACACCATATATTTT
TRBJ1-1 TRBD1 . TRBV11-3 CASSLGQGEAFF TGTGCCAGCAGCTTAGGACAGGGTGAAGCTTTCTTT
TRBJ1-2 TRBD1 . TRBV7-9 CASSPGQGEGYTF TGTGCCAGCAGCCCAGGACAGGGCGAGGGCTACACCTTC
TRBJ2-1 . . TRBV10-1 CASSEVGDYNEQFF TGCGCCAGCAGTGAAGTCGGGGACTACAATGAGCAGTTCTTC
TRBJ2-2 . . TRBV14 CASSQWTSTGELFF TGTGCCAGCAGCCAATGGACATCCACCGGGGAGCTGTTTTTT
TRBJ2-7 . . TRBV9 CASSLGQASYEQYF TGTGCCAGCAGCCTGGGGCAGGCTTCCTACGAGCAGTACTTC
TRBJ2-7 . . TRBV6-1 CASGSEGFYEQYF TGTGCCAGCGGGTCGGAGGGTTTCTACGAGCAGTACTTC
TRBJ2-7 TRBD1 . TRBV5-6 CASSRGTGNSYEQYF TGTGCCAGCAGCCGAGGGACAGGCAACTCCTACGAGCAGTACTTC
TRBJ1-2 . . TRBV10-3 CAISDGSGYTF TGTGCCATCAGTGATGGGAGTGGCTACACCTTC
TRBJ1-2 . once TRBV15 CATSRDTYGYTF TGTGCCACCAGCCGGGATACCTATGGCTACACCTTC
TRBJ1-2 . . TRBV4-1 CASSQVGSGRGNGYTF TGCGCCAGCAGCCAAGTTGGATCCGGCCGGGGAAACGGCTACACCTTC
TRBJ1-1 . . TRBV6-5 CASSAGDEAFF TGTGCCAGCAGCGCCGGAGATGAAGCTTTCTTT